This T cell receptor beta chain derives from a study of patients and donors after allogeneic stem cell transplantation. This CDR3 has 11 residues. CDR1 and CDR2 from the germline V gene are DFQATT and SNEGSKA (reference sequence). MiXCR was run by TCRdb on the RT-PCR reads, yielding one entry per CDR3 protein. The sample lists approximately 410,000 distinct CDR3 sequences, approximately 16% occurring once. The source of this sequence is a human donor who was either an allogeneic HSCT recipient or a stem cell or donor lymphocyte infusion donor (not recorded which). It is not recorded whose cells these are; they may come from a transplant donor. The sample taken for sequencing was blood, either unsorted or a sorted T cell fraction (not recorded which). The V and J genes are TRBV20-1 and TRBJ2-3; 9 positions match TRBD1. The CDR3 DNA follows: TGCACTGGACAGGGGATCCCGCCGCAGTATTTT. This encodes CTGQGIPPQYF.